Following are 15 T cell receptor beta chains from one sample sequenced in a study of shared clonotypes between healthy human individuals. Sequencing used immunoSEQ multiplex PCR; TCRdb keeps in-frame clones, though not all of them. Counted here are hundreds of thousands of clones, 70% to 80% occurring once; the ten biggest clones make up more than 10%. Sequencing was performed on PBMCs. These TCRs come from a woman in her 40s in good health. Some clones in this sample may be carry-over from other donors' samples.

The V gene is TRBV28, the J gene TRBJ2-7, with TRBD1 as a possible D gene (5 bases). The CDR3 runs 15 residues. Germline lookup yields CDR1 MDHEN and CDR2 SYDVKM. V lost 0 bases and J lost 6, with 15 bases in between. The CDR3 region is CASSLWGLQGSEQYF. CDR3 nucleotides: TGTGCCAGCAGTTTATGGGGGCTTCAAGGCTCCGAGCAGTACTTC. The entire variable domain, with the rest obtained from reference TRBV28 and TRBJ2-7, is as follows: DVKVTQSSRYLVKRTGEKVFLECVQDMDHENMFWYRQDPGLGLRLIYFSYDVKMKEKGDIPEGYSVSREKKERFSLILESASTNQTSMYLCASSLWGLQGSEQYFGPGTRLTVT.

This sequence joins TRBV7-9 and TRBJ2-5; possibly TRBD2 for D (5 bases). TRBJ2-7 explains the end of the DNA better; the J call may be wrong. The V gene's germline CDR1 is SEHNR and CDR2 FQNEAQ (reference sequence). The CDR3 is 13 amino acids. The CDR3 here is CASSSWENYEQYF. CDR3 bases: TGTGCCAGCAGCTCCTGGGAGAACTACGAGCAGTACTTC.

This clone was seen more than once but under ten times. The J gene is TRBJ1-1, the V gene TRBV4-1; D unresolved. In germline, CDR1 is MGHRA, CDR2 YSYEKL. Trimming removed 2 bases from V and 3 bases from J, with 13 bases in between. This CDR3 has 15 amino acids. CDR3 nucleotides: TGCGCCAGCAGCCAACCGACGGATCGGGACACTGAAGCTTTCTTT. Translating gives CASSQPTDRDTEAFF.

This clone was detected once. V is TRBV5-1 and J is TRBJ2-7; D gene unclear. Trimming cost V 0 bases and J 5 bases, with 12 bases left between them. The germline V gene has CDR1 SGHRS and CDR2 YFSETQ. The length of the CDR3 is 14 residues. This CDR3 reads CASSLGVHGDEQYF. Written as DNA, the CDR3 is TGCGCCAGCAGCTTGGGCGTTCATGGAGACGAGCAGTACTTC.

J is TRBJ1-3 and V is TRBV4-1; possibly TRBD1 for D (5 bases). Trimming pared 5 bases from V and 1 base from J, leaving 9 bases between. CDR1 and CDR2 (germline): MGHRA, YSYEKL. The CDR3 runs to 14 residues. The CDR3 nucleotides are TGCGCCAGCAGCACAGGTACTTCTGGAAACACCATATATTTT. Translating gives CASSTGTSGNTIYF.

This chain links TRBV5-4 with TRBJ2-5, with TRBD2 as a possible D gene (5 bases). This CDR3 has 15 residues. Looked up from germline, CDR1 is SGHNT and CDR2 is YYREEE (reference sequence). V lost 3 bases and J lost 1, with 13 bases in between. CDR3 in DNA: TGTGCCAGCAGCTCCGTGAACGGGGTCCAAGAGACCCAGTACTTC. Protein product: CASSSVNGVQETQYF.

This chain joins TRBV5-1 and TRBJ2-1, with 9 nucleotides matching TRBD2. With V trimmed by 5 bases and J by 4 bases, 10 bases remained unmatched. Germline V gene data show CDR1 as SGHRS and CDR2 as YFSETQ. CDR3 length: 16 amino acids. The CDR3 is CASRPPGLAIYNEQFF. The CDR3 DNA reads TGCGCCAGCAGACCGCCGGGACTAGCCATATACAATGAGCAGTTCTTC. Filled out from reference TRBV5-1 and TRBJ2-1, the complete variable domain reads KAGVTQTPRYLIKTRGQQVTLSCSPISGHRSVSWYQQTPGQGLQFLFEYFSETQRNKGNFPGRFSGRQFSNSRSEMNVSTLELGDSALYLCASRPPGLAIYNEQFFGPGTRLTVL.

This chain connects TRBV29-1 to TRBJ2-1; TRBD1 aligns across 7 bases. The trim removed 0 bases at V and 2 bases at J, leaving 4 bases unmatched. Per germline, CDR1 SQVTM and CDR2 ANQGSEA. The CDR3 runs 15 residues. The DNA of the CDR3 is TGCAGCGTTGAAGACTTAGACAGGGCCTACAATGAGCAGTTCTTC. Translating gives CSVEDLDRAYNEQFF.

This clone was detected a few times. The chain uses TRBV4-3 and TRBJ1-4; D gene unclear. The V gene's germline CDR1 is LGHNA and CDR2 YSLEER. The V gene lost 2 bases and the J gene lost 4 bases, with 17 bases spanning the gap. CDR3 length: 17 amino acids. The CDR3, as DNA: TGCGCCAGCAGCCAACCCGACAATGGTCCTCTTAATGAAAAACTGTTTTTT. This codes for CASSQPDNGPLNEKLFF.

This chain's CDR3 is CASSPPRRNEQFF. For the CDR3, the DNA is TGTGCCAGCAGCCCCCCACGAAGAAATGAGCAGTTCTTC. V gene TRBV9 combines with J gene TRBJ2-1, with D uncertain. Germline CDR1 SGDLS, CDR2 YYNGEE. The CDR3 sequence is 13 residues long. Trimming left V 4 bases short and J 7 bases short, with 12 bases between.

This chain joins TRBV9 and TRBJ1-5; TRBD1 matches at 7 bases. The CDR3 length is 13 residues. Germline V CDR1 and CDR2: SGDLS, YYNGEE. With V trimmed by 3 bases and J by 5 bases, 2 bases remained unmatched. The CDR3 coding sequence is TGTGCCAGCAGCGGGACAGGTCATCAGCCCCAGCATTTT. Protein: CASSGTGHQPQHF.

This clone was observed once. This rearrangement joins TRBV15 to TRBJ2-7, with a tentative D call TRBD1 (6 bases). CDR1 LNHNV and CDR2 YYDKDF come from the germline V gene (reference sequence). CDR3 length: 13 amino acids. V was cut by 3 bases and J by 2 bases, with 8 bases left in between. The CDR3 DNA reads TGTGCCACCAGCAGGGGGGCGACCTACGAGCAGTACTTC. Protein sequence: CATSRGATYEQYF.

The chain carries TRBV30 and TRBJ1-1, with 12 bases identical to TRBD1. The CDR3 has 13 residues. Germline assignment: CDR1 GTSNPN and CDR2 SVGIG (reference sequence). CDR3 residues: CASGQGAYTEAFF. CDR3 DNA sequence: TGTGCTTCGGGACAGGGGGCTTACACTGAAGCTTTCTTT.

This clone was detected once. The gene calls are TRBV18 and TRBJ2-1; no reliable D call. The CDR3 is 17 amino acids. Trimming removed 3 bases from V and 6 bases from J, with 21 bases in between. Germline V gene lookup returns CDR1 KGHSH and CDR2 LQKENI. CDR3 protein: CASSPNYRARAGNEQFF. DNA for the CDR3: TGTGCCAGCTCACCGAACTACCGGGCCCGGGCTGGCAATGAGCAGTTCTTC. Full variable domain (rest looked up from reference TRBV18 and TRBJ2-1): NAGVMQNPRHLVRRRGQEARLRCSPMKGHSHVYWYRQLPEEGLKFMVYLQKENIIDESGMPKERFSAEFPKEGPSILRIQQVVRGDSAAYFCASSPNYRARAGNEQFFGPGTRLTVL.

V is TRBV6-5 and J is TRBJ1-1; D call uncertain. V lost 8 bases to trimming and J lost 6 bases, with 13 bases between them. Germline values: CDR1 MNHEY, CDR2 SVGAGI. The CDR3 length is 12 residues. The DNA of the CDR3 is TGTGCCAGCTGGGTAACCGGGGCTGAAGCTTTCTTT. Its protein product is CASWVTGAEAFF.